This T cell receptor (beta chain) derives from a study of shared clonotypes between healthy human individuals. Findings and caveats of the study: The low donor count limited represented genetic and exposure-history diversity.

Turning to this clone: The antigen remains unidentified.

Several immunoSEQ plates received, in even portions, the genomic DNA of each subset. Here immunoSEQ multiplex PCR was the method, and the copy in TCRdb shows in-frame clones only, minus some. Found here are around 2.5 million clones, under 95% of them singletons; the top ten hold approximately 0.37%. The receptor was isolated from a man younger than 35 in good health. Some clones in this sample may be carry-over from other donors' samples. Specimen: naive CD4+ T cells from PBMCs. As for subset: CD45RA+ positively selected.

CDR3 in amino acids: CAEGRWNTEAFF. CDR3 nucleotides: TGTGCCGAGGGGCGGTGGAACACTGAAGCTTTCTTT. The chain combines TRBV19 with TRBJ1-1; D may be TRBD1 (5 bases). The germline CDR1 and CDR2 sequences are LNHDA and SQIVND (reference sequence). The CDR3 has 12 amino acids. V gave up 11 bases and J gave up 1 base, with 11 bases separating them. The whole variable domain, filled in from reference TRBV19 and TRBJ1-1, reads DGGITQSPKYLFRKEGQNVTLSCEQNLNHDAMYWYRQDPGQGLRLIYYSQIVNDFQKGDIAEGYSVSREKKESFPLTVTSAQKNPTAFYLCAEGRWNTEAFFGQGTRLTVV.